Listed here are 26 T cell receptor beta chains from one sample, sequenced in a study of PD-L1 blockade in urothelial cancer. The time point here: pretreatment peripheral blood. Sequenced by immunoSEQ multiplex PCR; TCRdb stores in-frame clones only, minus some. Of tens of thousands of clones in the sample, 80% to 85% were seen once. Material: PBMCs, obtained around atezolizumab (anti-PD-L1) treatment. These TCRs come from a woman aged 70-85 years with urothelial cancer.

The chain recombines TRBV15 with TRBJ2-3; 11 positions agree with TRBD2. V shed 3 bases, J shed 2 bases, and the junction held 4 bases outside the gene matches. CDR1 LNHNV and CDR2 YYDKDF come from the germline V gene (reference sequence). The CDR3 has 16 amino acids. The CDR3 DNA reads TGTGCCACCAGCAGGCGGGGACTAGCGGTCACAGATACGCAGTATTTT. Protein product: CATSRRGLAVTDTQYF.

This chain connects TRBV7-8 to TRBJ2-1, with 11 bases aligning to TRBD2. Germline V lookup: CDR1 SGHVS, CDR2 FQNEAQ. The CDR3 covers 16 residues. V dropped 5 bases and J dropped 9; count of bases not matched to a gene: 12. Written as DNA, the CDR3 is TGTGCCAGCAGCGAGGACAGGTGGACTAGCGGGCGTGAGCAGTTCTTC. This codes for CASSEDRWTSGREQFF.

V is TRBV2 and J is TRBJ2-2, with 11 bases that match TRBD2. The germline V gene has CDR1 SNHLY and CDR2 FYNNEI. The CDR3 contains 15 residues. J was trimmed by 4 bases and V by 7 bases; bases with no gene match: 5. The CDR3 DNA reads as TGTGCCAGCATACTAGCGGGAGAGGGCACCGGGGAGCTGTTTTTT. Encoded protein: CASILAGEGTGELFF.

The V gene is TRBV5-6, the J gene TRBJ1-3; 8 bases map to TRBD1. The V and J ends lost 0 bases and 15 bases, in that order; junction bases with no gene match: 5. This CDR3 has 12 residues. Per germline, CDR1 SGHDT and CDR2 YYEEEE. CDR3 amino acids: CASSLGKDRAYF. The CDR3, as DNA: TGTGCCAGCAGCTTGGGGAAGGACAGGGCATATTTT.

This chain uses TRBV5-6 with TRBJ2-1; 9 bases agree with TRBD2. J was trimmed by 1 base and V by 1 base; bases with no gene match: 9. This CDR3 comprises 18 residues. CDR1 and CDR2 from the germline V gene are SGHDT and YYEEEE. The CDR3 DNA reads TGTGCCAGCAGCTTGTTACGGCGGGGGGGCCTATCCTACAATGAGCAGTTCTTC. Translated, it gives CASSLLRRGGLSYNEQFF.

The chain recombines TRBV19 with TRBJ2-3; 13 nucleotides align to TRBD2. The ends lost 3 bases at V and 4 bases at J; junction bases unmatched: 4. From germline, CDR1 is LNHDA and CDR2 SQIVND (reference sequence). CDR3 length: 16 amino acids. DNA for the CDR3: TGTGCCAGTAGTATCCGACTAGCGGGAGGAGCAGATACGCAGTATTTT. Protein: CASSIRLAGGADTQYF.

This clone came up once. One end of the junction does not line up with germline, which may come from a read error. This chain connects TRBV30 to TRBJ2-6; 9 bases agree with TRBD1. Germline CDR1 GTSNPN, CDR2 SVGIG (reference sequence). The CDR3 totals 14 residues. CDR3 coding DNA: TGTGCCTGGAGTGTAGGAGTAGACAGGGGGACCCTCCTTTTC. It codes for CAWSVGVDRGTLLF.

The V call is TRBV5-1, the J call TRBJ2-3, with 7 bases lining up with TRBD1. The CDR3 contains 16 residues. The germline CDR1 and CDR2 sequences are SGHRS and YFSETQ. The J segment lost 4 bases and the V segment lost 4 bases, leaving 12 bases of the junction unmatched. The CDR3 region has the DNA TGCGCCAGCAGCCCCTGGGACAGAGGGCCCGCAGATACGCAGTATTTT. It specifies CASSPWDRGPADTQYF. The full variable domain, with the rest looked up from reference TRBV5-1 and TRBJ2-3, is KAGVTQTPRYLIKTRGQQVTLSCSPISGHRSVSWYQQTPGQGLQFLFEYFSETQRNKGNFPGRFSGRQFSNSRSEMNVSTLELGDSALYLCASSPWDRGPADTQYFGPGTRLTVL.

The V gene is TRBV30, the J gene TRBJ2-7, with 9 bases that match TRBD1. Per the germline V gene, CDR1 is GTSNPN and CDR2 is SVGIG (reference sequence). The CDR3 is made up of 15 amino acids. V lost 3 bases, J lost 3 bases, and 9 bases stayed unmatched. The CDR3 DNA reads TGTGCCTGGAGCGGGCCGGGACAGGGATACTACGAGCAGTACTTC. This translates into CAWSGPGQGYYEQYF. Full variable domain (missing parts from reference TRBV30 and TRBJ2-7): SQTIHQWPATLVQPVGSPLSLECTVEGTSNPNLYWYRQAAGRGLQLLFYSVGIGQISSEVPQNLSASRPQDRQFILSSKKLLLSDSGFYLCAWSGPGQGYYEQYFGPGTRLTVT.

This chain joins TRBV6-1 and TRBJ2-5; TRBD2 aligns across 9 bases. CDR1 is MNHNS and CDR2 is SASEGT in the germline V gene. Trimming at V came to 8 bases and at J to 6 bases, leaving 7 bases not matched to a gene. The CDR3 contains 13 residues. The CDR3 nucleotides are TGTGCCAGCCGGGCGGGGGGGCGGCAGACCCAGTACTTC. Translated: CASRAGGRQTQYF.

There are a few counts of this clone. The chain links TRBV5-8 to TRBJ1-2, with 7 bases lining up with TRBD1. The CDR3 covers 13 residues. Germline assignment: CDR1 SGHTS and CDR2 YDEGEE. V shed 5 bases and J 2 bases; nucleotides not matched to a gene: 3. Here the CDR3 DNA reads TGTGCCAGCAGGCCCAGGGGGAACTATGGCTACACCTTC. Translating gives CASRPRGNYGYTF. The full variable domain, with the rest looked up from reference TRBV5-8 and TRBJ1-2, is EAGVTQSPTHLIKTRGQQATLRCSPISGHTSVYWYQQALGLGLQFLLWYDEGEERNRGNFPPRFSGRQFPNYSSELNVNALELEDSALYLCASRPRGNYGYTFGSGTRLTVV.

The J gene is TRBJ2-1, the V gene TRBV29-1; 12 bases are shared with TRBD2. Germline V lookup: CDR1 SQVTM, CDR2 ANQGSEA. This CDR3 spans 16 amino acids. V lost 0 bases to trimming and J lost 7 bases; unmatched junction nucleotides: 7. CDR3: CSVEDLAGGPGNEQFF. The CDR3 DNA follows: TGCAGCGTTGAAGACCTAGCGGGAGGGCCGGGGAATGAGCAGTTCTTC.

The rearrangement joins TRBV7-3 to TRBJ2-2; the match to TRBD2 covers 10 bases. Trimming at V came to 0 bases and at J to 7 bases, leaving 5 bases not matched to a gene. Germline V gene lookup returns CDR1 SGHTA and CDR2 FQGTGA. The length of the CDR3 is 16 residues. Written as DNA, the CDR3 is TGTGCCAGCAGCTTAACGTCGAGCGGGAGGGACGGGGAGCTGTTTTTT. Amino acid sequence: CASSLTSSGRDGELFF.

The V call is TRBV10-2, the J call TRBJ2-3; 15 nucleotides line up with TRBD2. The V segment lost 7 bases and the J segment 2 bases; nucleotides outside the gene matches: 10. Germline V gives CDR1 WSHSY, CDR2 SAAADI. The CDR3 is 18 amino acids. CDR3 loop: CASKVGLAGGPNTDTQYF. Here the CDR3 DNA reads TGCGCCAGCAAAGTGGGACTAGCGGGAGGCCCCAACACAGATACGCAGTATTTT.

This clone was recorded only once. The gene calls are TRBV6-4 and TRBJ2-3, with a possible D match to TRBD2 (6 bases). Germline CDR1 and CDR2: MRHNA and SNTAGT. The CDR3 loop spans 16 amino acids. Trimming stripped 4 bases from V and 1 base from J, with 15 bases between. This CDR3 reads CASSASSGLGTDTQYF. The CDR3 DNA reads TGTGCCAGCAGTGCGAGTAGCGGCCTGGGCACAGATACGCAGTATTTT.

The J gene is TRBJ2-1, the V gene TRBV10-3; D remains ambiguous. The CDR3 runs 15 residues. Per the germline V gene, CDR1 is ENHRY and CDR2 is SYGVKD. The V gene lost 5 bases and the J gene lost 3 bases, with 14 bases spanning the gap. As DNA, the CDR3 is TGTGCCATCAGTAGTGTGACCACAGACTACAATGAGCAGTTCTTC. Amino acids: CAISSVTTDYNEQFF.

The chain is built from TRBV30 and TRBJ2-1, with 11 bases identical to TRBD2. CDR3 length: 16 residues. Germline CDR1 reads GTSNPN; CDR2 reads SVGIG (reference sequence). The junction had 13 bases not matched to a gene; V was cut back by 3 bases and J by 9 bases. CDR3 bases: TGTGCCTGGAGCCCGACTAGCGGGGCCAGGGTTTTTGAGCAGTTCTTC. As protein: CAWSPTSGARVFEQFF.

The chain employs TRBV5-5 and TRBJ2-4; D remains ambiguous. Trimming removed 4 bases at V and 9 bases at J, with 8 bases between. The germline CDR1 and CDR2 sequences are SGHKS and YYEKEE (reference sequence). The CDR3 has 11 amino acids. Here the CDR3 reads CASSGDPIQYF. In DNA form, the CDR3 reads TGTGCCAGCAGCGGAGACCCCATTCAGTACTTC.

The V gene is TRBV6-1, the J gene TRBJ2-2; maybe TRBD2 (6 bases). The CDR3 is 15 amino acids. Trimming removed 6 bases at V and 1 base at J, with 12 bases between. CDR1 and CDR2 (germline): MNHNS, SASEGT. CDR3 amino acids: CASRRRGGNTGELFF. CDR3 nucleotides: TGTGCCAGCAGGAGGAGGGGTGGGAACACCGGGGAGCTGTTTTTT.

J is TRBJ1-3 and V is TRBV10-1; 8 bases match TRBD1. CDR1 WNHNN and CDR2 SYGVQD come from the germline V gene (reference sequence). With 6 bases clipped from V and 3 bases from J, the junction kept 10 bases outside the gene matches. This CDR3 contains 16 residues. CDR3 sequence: CASSRGQGRFGNTIYF. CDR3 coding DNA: TGCGCCAGCAGCCGCGGACAGGGAAGATTTGGAAACACCATATATTTT.

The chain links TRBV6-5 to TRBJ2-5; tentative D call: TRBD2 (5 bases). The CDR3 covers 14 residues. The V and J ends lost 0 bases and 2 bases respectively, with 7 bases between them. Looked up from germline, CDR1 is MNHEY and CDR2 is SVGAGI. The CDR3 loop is CASSYSGIQETQYF. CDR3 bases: TGTGCCAGCAGTTACTCCGGGATTCAAGAGACCCAGTACTTC.

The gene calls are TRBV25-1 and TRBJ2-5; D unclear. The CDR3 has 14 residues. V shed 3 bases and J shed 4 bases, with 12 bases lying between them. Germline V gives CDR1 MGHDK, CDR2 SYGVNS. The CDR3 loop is CASSDFLGSETQYF. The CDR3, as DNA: TGTGCCAGCAGTGATTTCCTAGGTTCAGAGACCCAGTACTTC.

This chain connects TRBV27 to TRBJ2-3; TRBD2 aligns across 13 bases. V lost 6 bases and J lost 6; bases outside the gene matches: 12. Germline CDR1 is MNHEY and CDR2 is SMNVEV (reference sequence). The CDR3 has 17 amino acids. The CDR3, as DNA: TGTGCCAGCAGAAACCGGGCAGGACTAGCGGGAGTTGATACGCAGTATTTT. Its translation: CASRNRAGLAGVDTQYF.

DNA of the CDR3: TGTGCCAGCACAGTGAACTATGGCTACACCTTC. Translation gives CASTVNYGYTF. The chain uses TRBV2 and TRBJ1-2, with D uncertain. V lost 7 bases and J lost 2, with 5 bases in between. CDR1 and CDR2 (germline): SNHLY, FYNNEI. The CDR3 has 11 residues.

The CDR3: CASSLVSAGPGDTQYF. CDR3 DNA sequence: TGCGCCAGCAGCTTGGTCTCCGCAGGGCCAGGAGATACGCAGTATTTT. The chain is built from TRBV5-1 and TRBJ2-3, with a tentative D call TRBD1 (5 bases). Per germline, CDR1 SGHRS and CDR2 YFSETQ. The length of the CDR3 is 16 residues. V was trimmed by 0 bases and J by 5 bases, leaving 16 bases between them.

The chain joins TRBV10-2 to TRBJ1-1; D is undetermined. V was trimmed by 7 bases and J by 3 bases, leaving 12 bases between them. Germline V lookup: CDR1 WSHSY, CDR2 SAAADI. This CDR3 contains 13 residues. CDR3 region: CASKTIKDTEAFF. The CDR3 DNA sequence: TGCGCCAGCAAGACAATCAAAGACACTGAAGCTTTCTTT.